This T cell receptor beta chain appears in the sequencing data of a study of identical twins. TCRdb called the 5' RACE reads again in MiXCR, with one record for every CDR3 protein. Among roughly 240,000 distinct CDR3 sequences listed, 7% to 8.5% were seen once. Trimming took 3 bases from V and 1 from J; bases not matched to a gene: 3. Per the germline V gene, CDR1 is MNHEY and CDR2 is SMNVEV (reference sequence). The CDR3 consists of 15 residues. Of note for this clonotype: Its antigen is currently unknown.

Study-level findings and limits: Insertions were reduced in abundant cord blood beta clonotypes but not in memory repertoires. Sharing of beta out-of-frame sequences by twins showed a weaker excess.

These data are also associated with another study on yellow fever vaccine responses in identical twins.

The receptor's source is a woman between 18 and 29 years old in good health. This sequence joins TRBV27 and TRBJ2-3; 8 bases fit TRBD2. Sequenced input: CD8+ T cells sorted from blood. The CDR3 loop is CASSFEAGGTDTQYF. The CDR3 DNA sequence: TGTGCCAGCAGTTTCGAAGCGGGGGGCACAGATACGCAGTATTTT.